This T cell receptor beta chain is from a study of cytomegalovirus exposure and HLA in healthy donors. Study-wide results and limits: Accounts indicate the classifier identified cytomegalovirus status with strong specificity and sensitivity. The authors enumerated some 160 TCR beta chains as linked to cytomegalovirus.

Comment on this clone: Antigen unknown.

TCRdb keeps only in-frame clones here, not all; method: immunoSEQ multiplex PCR. This sample has hundreds of thousands of clones; roughly 85% occur once, and the top ten carry 4.5% to 6%. The CDR3 sequence is 12 residues long. Germline CDR1 is LGHNA and CDR2 is YNFKEQ. Trimming removed 4 bases from V and 7 bases from J, with 7 bases in between. The gene calls are TRBV4-2 and TRBJ1-4; D remains unclear. This clonotype was obtained from a woman younger than 35 in good health and CMV-seronegative. Sample: PBMCs. The CDR3 DNA is TGTGCCAGCAGCCCAGGCGGTGAAAAACTGTTTTTT. Its translation is CASSPGGEKLFF.